A selection of T cell receptor beta chains follows, all from one sample in a study of T-cell reconstitution after alpha-beta-depleted transplantation in children. Using its own MiXCR run on the PCR reads, TCRdb lists one record per CDR3 protein. The sample holds about 110,000 distinct CDR3 sequences, approximately 22% seen once. Sequenced here: PBMCs, mostly from graft donor cells, sampled 180 days after TCRalphabeta/CD19-depleted stem cell transplant. The receptors come from a male patient under 10 years old who had a stem cell transplant for chronic granulomatous disease, so the T cells may come from the graft donor. The CDR3 runs from the conserved cysteine through the conserved F or W. The D gene is left open where the match is weak. The listing skips clone size in some rows; elsewhere it reads once, few, many or a size class.

d_gene	v_gene	j_gene	abundance	CDR3aa	CDR3nt
TRBD1	TRBV5-1	TRBJ1-1	NA	CASSGPGTVEAFF	TGCGCCAGCAGCGGTCCCGGGACAGTAGAAGCTTTCTTT
TRBD1	TRBV10-3	TRBJ2-6	few	CAISETRGSGANVLTF	TGTGCCATCAGTGAGACCAGGGGGTCTGGGGCCAACGTCCTGACTTTC
NA	TRBV5-1	TRBJ2-3	many	CASSLQTVTRGNTDTQYF	TGCGCCAGCAGCCTTCAGACCGTCACTCGAGGAAACACAGATACGCAGTATTTT
TRBD2	TRBV7-6	TRBJ2-5	NA	CASSSIAPHCGGDRGTQYF	TGTGCCAGCAGCTCGATAGCCCCTCATTGCGGGGGAGATAGAGGGACCCAGTACTTC
NA	TRBV16	TRBJ2-7	NA	CASSQSTETYEQYF	TGTGCCAGCAGCCAGTCTACAGAAACCTACGAGCAGTACTTC
TRBD2	TRBV20-1	TRBJ2-5	few	CSAPGLAGGIQETQYF	TGCAGTGCTCCCGGACTAGCGGGAGGAATCCAAGAGACCCAGTACTTC
TRBD2	TRBV7-3	TRBJ2-1	many	CASSLHASGGDGQFF	TGTGCCAGCAGCTTACACGCTAGCGGGGGCGATGGGCAGTTCTTC
NA	TRBV5-5	TRBJ1-1	NA	CASSLGGRIEAFF	TGTGCCAGCAGCTTAGGGGGAAGAATTGAAGCTTTCTTT
NA	TRBV27	TRBJ2-1	NA	CASSPGPPNGQFF	TGTGCCAGCAGTCCGGGACCTCCCAACGGGCAGTTCTTC
NA	TRBV9	TRBJ2-2	few	CASSALTRDTGELFF	TGTGCCAGCAGCGCACTAACTAGGGACACCGGGGAGCTGTTTTTT
TRBD2	TRBV19	TRBJ2-1	many	CATSGMLAGGYNEQFF	TGTGCAACCAGCGGGATGCTCGCCGGGGGCTACAATGAGCAGTTCTTC
NA	TRBV5-1	TRBJ2-1	NA	CASSFPGEQFF	TGCGCCAGCAGCTTCCCTGGGGAGCAGTTCTTC
NA	TRBV29-1	TRBJ2-5	NA	CSASGTQGGETQYF	TGCAGCGCTTCCGGGACCCAGGGCGGAGAGACCCAGTACTTC
TRBD2	TRBV6-5	TRBJ2-3	NA	CASSYRAGGGTDTQYF	TGTGCCAGCAGTTACAGAGCGGGGGGAGGCACAGATACGCAGTATTTT
NA	TRBV18	TRBJ2-4	many	CASSPGRKNIQYF	TGTGCCAGCTCACCGGGCCGAAAAAACATTCAGTACTTC
NA	TRBV4-2	TRBJ2-5	few	CASSQDSRQETQYF	TGTGCCAGCAGCCAAGACTCGCGCCAAGAGACCCAGTACTTC
NA	TRBV5-1	TRBJ1-5	NA	CASSSRDNRFQPQPQHF	TGCGCCAGCAGCTCCCGGGACAATAGGTTCCAACCTCAGCCCCAGCATTTT
NA	TRBV20-1	TRBJ1-1	once	CSAREGENTEAFF	TGCAGTGCTAGAGAGGGGGAGAACACTGAAGCTTTCTTT
TRBD1	TRBV20-1	TRBJ2-5	NA	CSARDRLHLQETQYF	TGCAGTGCTAGGGACAGGCTCCACTTACAAGAGACCCAGTACTTC
NA	TRBV2	TRBJ2-4	many	CASSESLLFLAKNIQYF	TGTGCCAGCAGTGAATCCCTTCTATTCCTAGCCAAAAACATTCAGTACTTC
TRBD1	TRBV12-3/TRBV12-4	TRBJ1-1	NA	CASSYRGVSSEAFF	TGTGCCAGCAGTTACAGGGGCGTGTCCTCTGAAGCTTTCTTT
NA	TRBV7-2	TRBJ1-4	many	CASSYEGRKGLFF	TGTGCCAGCAGCTACGAGGGAAGGAAGGGGCTTTTTTTT
TRBD1	TRBV9	TRBJ2-5	many	CASNLAGGAKETQYF	TGTGCCAGCAACCTCGCAGGGGGCGCGAAAGAGACCCAGTACTTC
NA	TRBV6-2/TRBV6-3	TRBJ2-1	many	CASSYGLEGSEQFF	TGTGCCAGCAGTTATGGGTTGGAGGGTTCTGAGCAGTTCTTC
TRBD2	TRBV24-1	TRBJ2-3	many	CATSDPRTRGDTQYF	TGTGCCACCAGTGATCCAAGGACTAGAGGAGATACGCAGTATTTT
NA	TRBV20-1	TRBJ1-1	few	CSAGPDGNTEAFF	TGCAGTGCTGGACCCGACGGGAACACTGAAGCTTTCTTT